This T cell receptor (beta chain) was recorded in a study of OX40 agonist ivuxolimab in advanced cancers. Study-wide context: Participants, 80% to 90% male, averaged about 59 years of age, ranging from roughly 23 to 90.

The assay was immunoSEQ multiplex PCR, and TCRdb's table has in-frame clones only and misses some. The table has fewer than 70,000 clones, 75% to 95% seen once; the top ten hold roughly 0.45%. This clone was counted once. The CDR3 runs 13 residues. The sequencing used CD4+ or CD8+ T cells sorted from blood, collected in a trial of the OX40 agonist ivuxolimab. The chain joins TRBV21-1 to TRBJ1-5. TRBV21-1 is marked as a pseudogene. The receptor was derived from an adult with an advanced solid tumor such as melanoma, head and neck, liver or kidney cancer. Here the CDR3 DNA reads TGTGCCAGCAGCAAAGCGAGCAATCAGCCCCAGCATTTT. This translates into CASSKASNQPQHF.